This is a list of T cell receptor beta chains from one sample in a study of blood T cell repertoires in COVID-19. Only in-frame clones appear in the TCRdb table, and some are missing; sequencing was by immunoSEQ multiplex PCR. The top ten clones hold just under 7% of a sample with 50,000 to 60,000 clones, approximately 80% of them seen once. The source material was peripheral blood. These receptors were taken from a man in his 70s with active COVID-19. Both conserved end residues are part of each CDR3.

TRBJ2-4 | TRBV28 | CASSFRVDIQYF
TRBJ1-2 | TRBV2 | CARKGSGYGYTF
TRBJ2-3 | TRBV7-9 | CASSYLAGGTDTQYF
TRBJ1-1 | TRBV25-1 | CASSGQGEATEAFF
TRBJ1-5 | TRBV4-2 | CASSPSGQGSNQPQHF
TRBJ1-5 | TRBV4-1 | CASSLDTGNQPQHF
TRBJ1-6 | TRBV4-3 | CASSPTGASPLHF
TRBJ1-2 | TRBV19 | CASSIKTGNNYGYTF
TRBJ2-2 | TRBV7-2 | CASSTRTQNTGELFF
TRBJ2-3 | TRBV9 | CASSVDPGTANTQYF
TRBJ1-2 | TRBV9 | CASSGAGTGGKIGYTF